This entry describes one TCR beta chain. These data originate in a study of identical twins. Unique molecular identifiers were in the cDNA, with template-switch universal primer binding. TCRdb redid the calling of the 5' RACE reads with MiXCR, one entry per CDR3 protein. The repertoire holds roughly 690,000 distinct CDR3 sequences, with about 20% as singletons. The germline gives CDR1 SEHNR, CDR2 FQNEAQ (reference sequence). Deletions cut 1 base from V and 3 bases from J, with 12 bases between. CDR3 size: 15 residues. The same sample was also used in a study of T cells expressing NK-cell markers. That study adds: One observes that, in a handful of donors, these clonotypes were also the leading ones within the CD3+CD56-NKG2C+ fraction.

The receptor comes from a woman aged 18-29 years in good health. Sequencing input: PBMCs. The chain couples TRBV7-9 to TRBJ2-5, with D perhaps TRBD1 (5 bases). CDR3 sequence reads: CASSLVPTGEETQYF. The CDR3 DNA reads as TGTGCCAGCAGCTTAGTACCAACAGGAGAAGAGACCCAGTACTTC.